The 25 T cell receptor beta chains listed next were all sequenced from one sample in a study of blood T cell repertoires in COVID-19. Assay: immunoSEQ multiplex PCR; the TCRdb copy retains only in-frame clones and omits some. Seen here are 380,000 or so clones, over 75% observed once, and the top ten hold 1.3%. What was sequenced was PBMCs or T cells enriched from blood (not recorded which). Receptors originate from a man aged 30-40 years who had recovered from COVID-19.

This clone has just one count. V gene TRBV9 combines with J gene TRBJ1-1; 8 positions match TRBD1. There are 14 residues in the CDR3. The junction had 2 bases not matched to a gene; V was cut back by 3 bases and J by 1 base. Germline V gives CDR1 SGDLS, CDR2 YYNGEE. Here the CDR3 reads CASSAGTGNTEAFF. CDR3 DNA sequence: TGTGCCAGCAGCGCCGGGACAGGGAACACTGAAGCTTTCTTT.

The rearrangement links TRBV6-5 to TRBJ1-4; D unclear. The germline CDR1 and CDR2 sequences are MNHEY and SVGAGI. The CDR3 spans 15 residues. The V end was cut by 5 bases, the J end by 0 bases, with 10 bases between. The CDR3 DNA is TGTGCCAGCAGTACGACACCCTCAACTAATGAAAAACTGTTTTTT. The encoded protein is CASSTTPSTNEKLFF.

The chain combines TRBV18 with TRBJ2-1; D perhaps matches TRBD1 (6 bases). The CDR3 spans 14 residues. Germline loops: CDR1 KGHSH, CDR2 LQKENI. V was cut by 3 bases and J by 4 bases, with 10 bases left in between. The CDR3 nucleotides read TGTGCCAGCTCACCCCTCGGACAGTACAATGAGCAGTTCTTC. Translated: CASSPLGQYNEQFF.

DNA of the CDR3: TGCGCCAGCAGCCCGGGGGGAGCTGGCAATCAGCCCCAGCATTTT. This encodes CASSPGGAGNQPQHF. The gene calls are TRBV5-1 and TRBJ1-5; the D gene is possibly TRBD1 (5 bases). V lost 4 bases and J 2 bases, leaving 13 bases between the germline ends. The CDR3 is made up of 15 amino acids. Germline CDR1 reads SGHRS; CDR2 reads YFSETQ.

The J gene is TRBJ2-1, the V gene TRBV9; 13 nucleotides agree with TRBD2. This CDR3 region has 16 residues. The ends lost 5 bases at V and 4 bases at J; junction bases unmatched: 6. Germline V CDR1 and CDR2: SGDLS, YYNGEE. This chain's CDR3 is CASSLRLAGGYNEQFF. The CDR3 nucleotides are TGTGCCAGCAGTCTCAGACTAGCGGGGGGATACAATGAGCAGTTCTTC.

This clone appeared a single time. This sequence joins TRBV7-2 and TRBJ1-1; TRBD1 agrees at 7 bases. V dropped 5 bases and J dropped 0; count of bases not matched to a gene: 12. Germline CDR1 and CDR2: SGHTA and FQGNSA. This CDR3 has 17 residues. The CDR3 DNA reads as TGTGCCAGCAGCCCTCTGGGGCAGGGGGTGATGAACACTGAAGCTTTCTTT. Protein product: CASSPLGQGVMNTEAFF.

The chain combines TRBV19 with TRBJ1-1, with 9 positions matching TRBD1. The J segment lost 5 bases and the V segment lost 10 bases, leaving 8 bases of the junction unmatched. CDR1 is LNHDA, CDR2 SQIVND, per germline (reference sequence). CDR3 length: 13 amino acids. CDR3 loop: CATEQGAGTEAFF. The CDR3 region has the DNA TGTGCCACGGAACAGGGGGCAGGAACTGAAGCTTTCTTT.

CDR3 region: CASSLPGSLGVPLHF. The CDR3 DNA follows: TGTGCCAGCAGCTTGCCCGGGAGCCTAGGTGTACCCCTCCACTTT. The V gene is TRBV11-2, the J gene TRBJ1-6; D not resolved. The V gene's germline CDR1 is SGHAT and CDR2 FQNNGV. V was shortened by 3 bases and J by 12 bases, with 18 bases between the two germline ends. The CDR3 runs to 15 residues.

The V call is TRBV5-6, the J call TRBJ2-3; 7 bases map to TRBD1. Trimming cost V 4 bases and J 1 base; bases outside gene matches: 6. Germline lookup yields CDR1 SGHDT and CDR2 YYEEEE. The CDR3 is 15 amino acids. CDR3: CASSQGVTGTDTQYF. The CDR3 DNA is TGTGCCAGCAGCCAGGGGGTTACGGGCACAGATACGCAGTATTTT.

The chain joins TRBV25-1 to TRBJ2-5; D is possibly TRBD2 (6 bases). Germline loops: CDR1 MGHDK, CDR2 SYGVNS. This CDR3 has 15 residues. The germline V and J ends were trimmed by 3 bases and 5 bases, with 16 bases remaining between them. CDR3 in amino acids: CASSEGLGLAETQYF. DNA for the CDR3: TGTGCCAGCAGTGAGGGCCTGGGGCTAGCGGAGACCCAGTACTTC.

V and J are TRBV4-1 and TRBJ2-1, with D maybe TRBD2 (5 bases). There are 16 residues in the CDR3. Germline V CDR1 and CDR2: MGHRA, YSYEKL. V gave up 0 bases and J gave up 4 bases, with 13 bases separating them. The CDR3 spells CASSQDSAGFYNEQFF. The CDR3 DNA reads as TGCGCCAGCAGCCAAGATTCGGCGGGTTTTTACAATGAGCAGTTCTTC.

This clone was counted a few times. The chain links TRBV27 to TRBJ1-6; 7 positions agree with TRBD1. The CDR3 has 16 amino acids. The V segment lost 6 bases and the J segment 7 bases; nucleotides outside the gene matches: 12. CDR1 and CDR2 (germline): MNHEY, SMNVEV (reference sequence). The CDR3 coding sequence is TGTGCCAGCAGCACGACTAGGGGGCAGTGGAATTCACCCCTCCACTTT. This gives the protein CASSTTRGQWNSPLHF.

This chain joins TRBV4-1 and TRBJ1-2, with 12 bases matching TRBD1. This CDR3 spans 16 amino acids. V gave up 1 base and J gave up 6 bases; unmatched junction bases: 6. CDR1 MGHRA and CDR2 YSYEKL come from the germline V gene. The CDR3 sequence: CASSQVQGDRGHGYTF. The CDR3 DNA sequence: TGCGCCAGCAGCCAAGTTCAGGGGGACAGGGGGCATGGCTACACCTTC.

The sample holds a few counts of this clone. J is TRBJ1-2 and V is TRBV4-3, with TRBD1 matching over 7 bases. CDR1 LGHNA and CDR2 YSLEER come from the germline V gene. The CDR3 covers 13 residues. J gave up 4 bases and V 1 base, and 0 bases lay outside the gene matches. The CDR3 DNA reads as TGCGCCAGCAGCCAAGCAGGGGGCTATGGCTACACCTTC. It codes for CASSQAGGYGYTF.

The chain has TRBV5-5 and TRBJ2-3; 8 nucleotides agree with TRBD1. Germline V gene data show CDR1 as SGHKS and CDR2 as YYEKEE (reference sequence). The CDR3 length is 16 residues. The V gene end was trimmed by 4 bases and the J gene end by 2 bases; junction bases not matched to a gene: 9. CDR3: CASSRDPGQDTDTQYF. The CDR3 DNA reads TGTGCCAGCAGCCGCGACCCGGGACAGGACACAGATACGCAGTATTTT.

This clone was picked up a small number of times. The chain has TRBV19 and TRBJ1-5; D possibly corresponds to TRBD1 (6 bases). With 4 bases removed from V and 3 bases from J, the gap between germline ends came to 16 bases. This CDR3 is built from 16 residues. Per the germline V gene, CDR1 is LNHDA and CDR2 is SQIVND (reference sequence). CDR3 sequence (DNA): TGTGCCAGTAGTACAACCCGGACAGCTACCAATCAGCCCCAGCATTTT. It specifies CASSTTRTATNQPQHF.

This clone was recorded once. Here the CDR3 reads CAWSRTGGRPNTEAFF. The CDR3 DNA sequence: TGTGCCTGGAGTAGGACAGGGGGAAGACCGAACACTGAAGCTTTCTTT. The chain combines TRBV30 with TRBJ1-1, with TRBD1 matching 10 bases. With 2 bases clipped from V and 1 base from J, the junction kept 7 bases outside the gene matches. This CDR3 spans 16 amino acids. Germline lookup yields CDR1 GTSNPN and CDR2 SVGIG (reference sequence). Full variable domain (outside the CDR3, taken from reference TRBV30 and TRBJ1-1): SQTIHQWPATLVQPVGSPLSLECTVEGTSNPNLYWYRQAAGRGLQLLFYSVGIGQISSEVPQNLSASRPQDRQFILSSKKLLLSDSGFYLCAWSRTGGRPNTEAFFGQGTRLTVV.

The chain links TRBV5-6 to TRBJ1-3, with D unclear. The CDR3 extends over 16 amino acids. Between the trimmed V and J ends, which lost 3 bases and 0 bases, there was a span of 13 bases. Looked up from germline, CDR1 is SGHDT and CDR2 is YYEEEE. CDR3 bases: TGTGCCAGCAGCTCCTGGTCACGGGTCTCTGGAAACACCATATATTTT. Its translation: CASSSWSRVSGNTIYF.

This chain links TRBV7-9 with TRBJ1-1; TRBD1 matches 8 bases. CDR1 SEHNR and CDR2 FQNEAQ come from the germline V gene (reference sequence). Trimming at V came to 5 bases and at J to 1 base, leaving 6 bases not matched to a gene. CDR3 length: 15 amino acids. CDR3 region: CASSVPQGANTEAFF. DNA of the CDR3: TGTGCCAGCAGCGTCCCCCAGGGGGCGAACACTGAAGCTTTCTTT.

The rearrangement links TRBV30 to TRBJ1-5, with TRBD1 as a possible D gene (6 bases). Germline assignment: CDR1 GTSNPN and CDR2 SVGIG (reference sequence). V dropped 0 bases and J dropped 13 bases, with 10 bases sitting between them. CDR3 length: 11 amino acids. The CDR3 DNA is TGTGCCTGGAGTGTAAGGGGGTCTCAGCATTTT. Protein sequence: CAWSVRGSQHF. The whole variable domain, filled in from reference TRBV30 and TRBJ1-5, reads SQTIHQWPATLVQPVGSPLSLECTVEGTSNPNLYWYRQAAGRGLQLLFYSVGIGQISSEVPQNLSASRPQDRQFILSSKKLLLSDSGFYLCAWSVRGSQHFGDGTRLSIL.

A single count supports this clone. In DNA, the CDR3 is TGTGCCAGCAGTTACGAGACACCTACCTACAATGAGCAGTTCTTC. As protein: CASSYETPTYNEQFF. The rearrangement uses TRBV6-5 and TRBJ2-1; D uncertain. The CDR3 has 15 amino acids. The V gene's germline CDR1 is MNHEY and CDR2 SVGAGI. The V end lost 2 bases, the J end lost 2 bases, and 10 bases lay between the germline ends.

The chain uses TRBV7-9 and TRBJ2-3, with D unresolved. The V end lost 1 base, the J end lost 1 base, and 6 bases lay between the germline ends. Germline CDR1 reads SEHNR; CDR2 reads FQNEAQ (reference sequence). The length of the CDR3 is 14 residues. The CDR3: CASSLGVGTDTQYF. CDR3 in DNA: TGTGCCAGCAGCTTAGGCGTAGGCACAGATACGCAGTATTTT.

The chain employs TRBV10-3 and TRBJ1-1; 7 bases are a match to TRBD1. The CDR3 totals 14 residues. V dropped 6 bases and J dropped 4; count of bases not matched to a gene: 8. Per the germline V gene, CDR1 is ENHRY and CDR2 is SYGVKD. CDR3 residues: CAIRRDSGGTEAFF. The CDR3 nucleotides are TGTGCCATCAGAAGGGACAGCGGGGGCACTGAAGCTTTCTTT.

The gene calls are TRBV2 and TRBJ2-3; the D gene is possibly TRBD1 (6 bases). CDR1 is SNHLY and CDR2 is FYNNEI in the germline V gene. The CDR3 extends over 12 amino acids. The V and J ends lost 7 bases and 6 bases respectively, with 11 bases between them. For the CDR3, the DNA is TGTGCCAGCATCAGAGGGGGTGATACGCAGTATTTT. It translates to CASIRGGDTQYF. Full variable domain (outside the CDR3, taken from reference TRBV2 and TRBJ2-3): EPEVTQTPSHQVTQMGQEVILRCVPISNHLYFYWYRQILGQKVEFLVSFYNNEISEKSEIFDDQFSVERPDGSNFTLKIRSTKLEDSAMYFCASIRGGDTQYFGPGTRLTVL.

The chain carries TRBV6-5 and TRBJ2-1; 9 bases agree with TRBD2. The CDR3 loop spans 16 amino acids. Losses at the gene ends were 0 bases for V and 6 bases for J; bases not matched to a gene: 6. Per the germline V gene, CDR1 is MNHEY and CDR2 is SVGAGI. This CDR3 is CASSYSVAGGLNEQFF. For the CDR3, the DNA is TGTGCCAGCAGTTACTCGGTGGCGGGGGGGCTCAATGAGCAGTTCTTC.